The clone carrying this TCR beta chain was found once. Only in-frame clones appear in the TCRdb table, and some are missing; sequencing was by immunoSEQ multiplex PCR. Of 6,500 to 9,500 clones in the sample, 82% are singletons; the top ten hold less than 30%. The V end was cut by 0 bases, the J end by 4 bases, with 8 bases between. The CDR3 spans 14 residues. The germline V gene has CDR1 SGHNT and CDR2 YYREEE (reference sequence). This sample was included in a study of PD-1 blockade in classical Hodgkin lymphoma. Time point indicated: cycle 4 day 1 (C4D1), after 5 to 7 weeks of nivolumab. All patients experienced relapse after autologous stem cell transplantation, and brentuximab vedotin exposure was variable.

This rearrangement joins TRBV5-4 to TRBJ1-3, with D possibly TRBD1 on 5 matching bases. This receptor was taken from a human donor with classical Hodgkin lymphoma. This sample comprised peripheral blood mononuclear cells (PBMCs), obtained before the fourth cycle of nivolumab. CDR3: CASSLVGAGNTIYF. Written as DNA, the CDR3 is TGTGCCAGCAGCTTGGTCGGGGCAGGAAACACCATATATTTT. The variable domain in full, completed from reference TRBV5-4 and TRBJ1-3, reads ETGVTQSPTHLIKTRGQQVTLRCSSQSGHNTVSWYQQALGQGPQFIFQYYREEENGRGNFPPRFSGLQFPNYSSELNVNALELDDSALYLCASSLVGAGNTIYFGEGSWLTVV.